Listed below are T cell receptor beta chains from one sample, sequenced in a study of cytomegalovirus exposure and HLA in healthy donors. Sequenced by immunoSEQ multiplex PCR; TCRdb stores in-frame clones only, minus some. The sample includes about 190,000 clones, 65% to 75% seen only once; the top ten take approximately 5%. Material for sequencing was PBMCs. Source of these receptors: a man younger than 40 in good health and CMV-seropositive. CDR3s include the opening cysteine and the closing phenylalanine or tryptophan. A D gene is named only where the DNA matches it firmly. The size entry is marked missing in some rows and otherwise reads once, few, many or a size class.

TGTGCCAGCAGCTTTGGACAGGGACTGGCGAATGAGCAGTTCTTC,CASSFGQGLANEQFF,TRBV5-4,TRBD1,TRBJ2-1,.,15
TGTTCCAGCAGCTTAGGGGGGGTCCAAGGGTACCAAGAGACCCAGTACTTC,CSSSLGGVQGYQETQYF,TRBV7-9,.,TRBJ2-5,.,17
TGCAGCGTTGAAGTATTTACAGGACGCCAAGAGACCCAGTACTTC,CSVEVFTGRQETQYF,TRBV29-1,.,TRBJ2-5,.,15
TGTGCCAGCAGCGTTCCGGCGAACACCGGGGAGCTGTTTTTT,CASSVPANTGELFF,TRBV9,.,TRBJ2-2,once,14
TGTGCCAGCAGTACAGGGGGGACAAAGACCCAGTACTTC,CASSTGGTKTQYF,TRBV28,TRBD1,TRBJ2-5,.,13
TGTGCCAGCAGTTCGCGTGGTCAGCCCCAGCATTTT,CASSSRGQPQHF,TRBV27,.,TRBJ1-5,.,12
TGTGCCAGCAGTTTATGGCACGACAGGGGCGGAGAGACCCAGTACTTC,CASSLWHDRGGETQYF,TRBV27,TRBD1,TRBJ2-5,few,16
TGTGCCAGCATGCCGGGACTGCGCGATTCACCCCTCCACTTT,CASMPGLRDSPLHF,TRBV2,.,TRBJ1-6,.,14
TGCGCCAGCAGCTTGGCGGGGGAGAACTACGAGCAGTACTTC,CASSLAGENYEQYF,TRBV5-1,.,TRBJ2-7,.,14
TGTGCCAGTAGCCTCGACAGGGGGAATGAGCAGTTCTTC,CASSLDRGNEQFF,TRBV19,TRBD1,TRBJ2-1,.,13
TGCGCCAGCAGCCAAGATAGTGCCGGTTTCTACGAGCAGTACTTC,CASSQDSAGFYEQYF,TRBV4-3,.,TRBJ2-7,.,15
TGTGCCAGCAGCCGGGAGCCTATCACAGATACGCAGTATTTT,CASSREPITDTQYF,TRBV7-8,.,TRBJ2-3,once,14
TGTGCCAGCAGCGCGGGACAGGCTAGGGCCTTCTCTGGAAACACCATATATTTT,CASSAGQARAFSGNTIYF,TRBV2,TRBD1,TRBJ1-3,.,18
TGTGCCAGCAGCTTGCCCGGACAGGGAAGGACCTACGAGCAGTACTTC,CASSLPGQGRTYEQYF,TRBV5-4,TRBD1,TRBJ2-7,.,16
TGCGCCAGCAGAGAAAACCCACAGAGCTTTGAGCAGTACTTC,CASRENPQSFEQYF,TRBV7-9,.,TRBJ2-7,few,14
TGTGCCATCAGTGCCGGCGGGAGGGGGGATACGCAGTATTTT,CAISAGGRGDTQYF,TRBV10-3,TRBD2,TRBJ2-3,.,14
TGTGCCAGCAGCGTAGGCCCAGGGTGGGGCACCGGGGAGCTGTTTTTT,CASSVGPGWGTGELFF,TRBV9,.,TRBJ2-2,.,16
TGCGCCAGCAGCCAAGCCTTCCCCGTTCAATTAAACGAGCAGTACTTC,CASSQAFPVQLNEQYF,TRBV4-3,.,TRBJ2-7,.,16
TGTGCCAGCAGCTTGGGACAGCTTAATTCACCCCTCCACTTT,CASSLGQLNSPLHF,TRBV7-2,TRBD1,TRBJ1-6,.,14
TGTGCCAGCAGTGAACGGACAGGGAGAGATCAGCCCCAGCATTTT,CASSERTGRDQPQHF,TRBV6-1,TRBD1,TRBJ1-5,.,15
TGCAGCGTTTACCCTACAGGGGAAGAGACCCAGTACTTC,CSVYPTGEETQYF,TRBV29-1,TRBD1,TRBJ2-5,.,13
TGTGCCAGTAGTATCTCTAGAGTGGGGGGGGAGACCCAGTACTTC,CASSISRVGGETQYF,TRBV19,TRBD2,TRBJ2-5,.,15
TGTGCCAGCAGTGAAGCACTGAACTCTGGAAACACCATATATTTT,CASSEALNSGNTIYF,TRBV6-1,.,TRBJ1-3,few,15
TGTGCCAGCAGCTTATCGGGACAGTCCTCCTCTGGGGCCAACGTCCTGACTTTC,CASSLSGQSSSGANVLTF,TRBV7-2,TRBD1,TRBJ2-6,few,18
TGTGCCAGCAGCCGCGGACTAGCGGGAGGCTCCTACAATGAGCAGTTCTTC,CASSRGLAGGSYNEQFF,TRBV6-4,TRBD2,TRBJ2-1,.,17
TGTGCCAGCAGCTTTGGCAGAAGGGGTGCTCCCCTCCACTTT,CASSFGRRGAPLHF,TRBV5-6,.,TRBJ1-6,.,14
TGTGCCAGCAGCTCCCGGGCGGGCGTAAACGAGCAGTACTTC,CASSSRAGVNEQYF,TRBV21-1,.,TRBJ2-7,once,14
TGTGCCAGCAGCCTAGCCTCAGGGGGGTTAGAGACCCAGTACTTC,CASSLASGGLETQYF,TRBV7-2,.,TRBJ2-5,.,15
TGTGCCTGGAGTGTTAGTGGGAGGAAGACCCAGTACTTC,CAWSVSGRKTQYF,TRBV30,.,TRBJ2-5,few,13
TGTGCCAGCAGTCGAGGGCAGGTCCAGGCCCAGTACTTC,CASSRGQVQAQYF,TRBV5-6,.,TRBJ2-5,.,13
TGTGCCACCAGCAGAGCGGGACACGGAAAGGAACATGGCTACACCTTC,CATSRAGHGKEHGYTF,TRBV15,.,TRBJ1-2,.,16
TGTGCCAGCAGCCCCGGGACTAGCGGGTTGGGCTCCTACAATGAGCAGTTCTTC,CASSPGTSGLGSYNEQFF,TRBV7-2,TRBD2,TRBJ2-1,once,18
TGCAGCGTCGGGGAGGGGGGGAACACTGAAGCTTTCTTT,CSVGEGGNTEAFF,TRBV29-1,.,TRBJ1-1,.,13
TGTGCCAGCAGTTTAGTCAGGGGAAAGGACGAGCAGTACTTC,CASSLVRGKDEQYF,TRBV27,.,TRBJ2-7,.,14
TGCGCCAGCAGCCAAGGGACAGTGCATGAAAAACTGTTTTTT,CASSQGTVHEKLFF,TRBV4-3,.,TRBJ1-4,few,14
TGTGCCAGCAGTTACACCGCAGGCTCGACAGATACGCAGTATTTT,CASSYTAGSTDTQYF,TRBV6-5,.,TRBJ2-3,.,15
TGTGCCAGCAGTTCACAGGGGGCGGGAAACACTGAAGCTTTCTTT,CASSSQGAGNTEAFF,TRBV6-6,TRBD1,TRBJ1-1,few,15
TGTGCCAGCAGCGTAGGCGGAAGCTCCTACGAGCAGTACTTC,CASSVGGSSYEQYF,TRBV9,.,TRBJ2-7,.,14
TGTGCCAGCAGTTTAACTGGACAGGGAGCGAGCGAGCAGTACTTC,CASSLTGQGASEQYF,TRBV27,TRBD1,TRBJ2-7,once,15
TGTGCCAGCAGCCCAACTAGCGGGGGGCCCGGGGAGCTGTTTTTT,CASSPTSGGPGELFF,TRBV7-9,TRBD2,TRBJ2-2,.,15
TGCGCCAGCAGCCACACAGACAGGGGGCGCGAAAGCAATCAGCCCCAGCATTTT,CASSHTDRGRESNQPQHF,TRBV4-1,TRBD1,TRBJ1-5,.,18
TGTGCCATCAGGGAGACCGGGACAGACACCGGGGAGCTGTTTTTT,CAIRETGTDTGELFF,TRBV10-3,TRBD1,TRBJ2-2,.,15
TGTGCCAGCAGCGTAGAGACTAGCGGGAGGGAGCTGTTTTTT,CASSVETSGRELFF,TRBV9,TRBD2,TRBJ2-2,few,14
TGTGCCAGCAGCCTAGGTTGGGGGGGGACCGTGGGCGAGCAGTACTTC,CASSLGWGGTVGEQYF,TRBV5-6,TRBD2,TRBJ2-7,.,16
TGTGCCAGTAGTATAGATCCCCAAGCCGTGGACTATGGCTACACCTTC,CASSIDPQAVDYGYTF,TRBV19,.,TRBJ1-2,.,16
TGTGCCAGCAGCCTTCTTCAGGGGAGAGGCGAAAAACTGTTTTTT,CASSLLQGRGEKLFF,TRBV6-5,.,TRBJ1-4,.,15
TGTGCCAGCAGCTCCTCTAGGTACCAAGAGACCCAGTACTTC,CASSSSRYQETQYF,TRBV5-4,.,TRBJ2-5,.,14
TGTGCCAGCAGCCAAGGACTCACCCGGGATAATGAAAAACTGTTTTTT,CASSQGLTRDNEKLFF,TRBV5-4,.,TRBJ1-4,.,16
TGTGCCAGTAGTATATGGGGGGACAGTAGCACAGATACGCAGTATTTT,CASSIWGDSSTDTQYF,TRBV19,.,TRBJ2-3,.,16
TGTGCCAGCAGTTTGGGAGGCAAGGGCGGAGCTTTCTTT,CASSLGGKGGAFF,TRBV6-5,.,TRBJ1-1,.,13
TGCGCCAGCAGCCAAGAAAGGACAGACACTCGACATACGCAGTATTTT,CASSQERTDTRHTQYF,TRBV4-3,.,TRBJ2-3,.,16
TGTGCCAGCAGTTACGCGGGGGGTAGAGGGGATACGCAGTATTTT,CASSYAGGRGDTQYF,TRBV6-5,TRBD2,TRBJ2-3,.,15
TGTGCCAGCAGTCCCACCCCTTTGTCAGTTTACGAGCAGTACTTC,CASSPTPLSVYEQYF,TRBV6-5,.,TRBJ2-7,few,15
TGTGCCATCAAGGCAGGGGGCGAAAATTCACCCCTCCACTTT,CAIKAGGENSPLHF,TRBV10-3,TRBD1,TRBJ1-6,few,14
TGTGCCAGCAACAGCTACGGAAGCAATCAGCCCCAGCATTTT,CASNSYGSNQPQHF,TRBV5-6,.,TRBJ1-5,.,14
TGTGCCAGCAGCGTGGGCGGGGACACTGAAGCTTTCTTT,CASSVGGDTEAFF,TRBV9,.,TRBJ1-1,.,13
TGTGCCAGCTCACCGACCGCCCAGGGGAACACTGAAGCTTTCTTT,CASSPTAQGNTEAFF,TRBV18,.,TRBJ1-1,.,15